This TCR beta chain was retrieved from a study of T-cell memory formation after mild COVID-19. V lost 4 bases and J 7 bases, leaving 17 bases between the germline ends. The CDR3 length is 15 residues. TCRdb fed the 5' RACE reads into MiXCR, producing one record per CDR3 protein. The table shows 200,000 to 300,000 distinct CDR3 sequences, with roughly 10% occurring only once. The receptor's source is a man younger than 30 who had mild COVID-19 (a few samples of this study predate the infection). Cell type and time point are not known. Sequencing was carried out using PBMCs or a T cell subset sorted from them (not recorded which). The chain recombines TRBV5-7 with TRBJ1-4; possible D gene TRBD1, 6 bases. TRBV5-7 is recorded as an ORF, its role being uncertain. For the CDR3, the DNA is TGTGCCAGCAGCGGACGACAGGTCCCGTCTGAAAAACTGTTTTTT. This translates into CASSGRQVPSEKLFF.